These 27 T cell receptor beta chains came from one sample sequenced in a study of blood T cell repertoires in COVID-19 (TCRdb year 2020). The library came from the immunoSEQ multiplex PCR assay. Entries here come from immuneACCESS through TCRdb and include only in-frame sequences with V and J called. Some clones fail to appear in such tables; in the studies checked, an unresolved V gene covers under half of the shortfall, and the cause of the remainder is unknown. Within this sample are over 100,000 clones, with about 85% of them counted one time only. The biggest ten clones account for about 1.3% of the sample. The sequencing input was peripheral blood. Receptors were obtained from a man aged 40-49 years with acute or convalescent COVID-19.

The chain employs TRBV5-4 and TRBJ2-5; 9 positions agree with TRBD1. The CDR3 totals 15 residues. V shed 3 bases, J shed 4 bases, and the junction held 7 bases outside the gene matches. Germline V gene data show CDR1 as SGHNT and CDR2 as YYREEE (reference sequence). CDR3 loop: CASSSVGQGGETQYF. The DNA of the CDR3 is TGTGCCAGCAGCTCGGTGGGACAGGGAGGAGAGACCCAGTACTTC.

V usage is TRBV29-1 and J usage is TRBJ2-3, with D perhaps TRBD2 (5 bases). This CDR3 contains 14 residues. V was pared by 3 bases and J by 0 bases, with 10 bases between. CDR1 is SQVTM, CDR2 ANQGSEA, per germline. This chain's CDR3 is CSVDSGFSTDTQYF. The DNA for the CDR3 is TGCAGCGTTGATTCGGGGTTTAGCACAGATACGCAGTATTTT.

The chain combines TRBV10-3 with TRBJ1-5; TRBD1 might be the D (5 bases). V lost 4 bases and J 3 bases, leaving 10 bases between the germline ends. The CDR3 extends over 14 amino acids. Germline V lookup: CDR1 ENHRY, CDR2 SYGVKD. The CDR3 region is CAISASDTNQPQHF. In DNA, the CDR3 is TGTGCCATCAGTGCCTCGGACACCAATCAGCCCCAGCATTTT.

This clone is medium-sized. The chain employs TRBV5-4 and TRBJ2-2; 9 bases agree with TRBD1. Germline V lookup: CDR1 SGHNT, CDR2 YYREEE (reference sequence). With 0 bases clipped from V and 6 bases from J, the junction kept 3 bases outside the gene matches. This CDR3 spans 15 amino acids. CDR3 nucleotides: TGTGCCAGCAGCTTGGAGGGACAGGGCCCCGGGGAGCTGTTTTTT. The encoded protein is CASSLEGQGPGELFF. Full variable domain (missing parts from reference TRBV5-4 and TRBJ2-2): ETGVTQSPTHLIKTRGQQVTLRCSSQSGHNTVSWYQQALGQGPQFIFQYYREEENGRGNFPPRFSGLQFPNYSSELNVNALELDDSALYLCASSLEGQGPGELFFGEGSRLTVL.

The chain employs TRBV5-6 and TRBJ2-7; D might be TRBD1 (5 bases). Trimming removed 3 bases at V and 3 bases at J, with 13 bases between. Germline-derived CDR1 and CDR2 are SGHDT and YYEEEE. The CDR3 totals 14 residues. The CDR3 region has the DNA TGTGCCAGCAGCTCCGAAACAGGAGTCTACGAGCAGTACTTC. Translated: CASSSETGVYEQYF.

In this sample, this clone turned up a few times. CDR3 sequence reads: CASSFGDSSYEQYF. DNA of the CDR3: TGTGCCAGCAGTTTCGGGGACAGCTCCTACGAGCAGTACTTC. J is TRBJ2-7 and V is TRBV6-2 or TRBV6-3; 7 bases align to TRBD1. V dropped 4 bases and J dropped 0; count of bases not matched to a gene: 3. The germline V gene has CDR1 MNHEY and CDR2 SVGEGT. The CDR3 loop spans 14 amino acids.

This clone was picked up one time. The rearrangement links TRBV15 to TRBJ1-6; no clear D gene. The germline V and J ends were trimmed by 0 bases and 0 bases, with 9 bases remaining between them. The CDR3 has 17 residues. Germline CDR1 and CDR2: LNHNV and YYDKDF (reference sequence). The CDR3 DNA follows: TGTGCCACCAGCAGAGAGAGAGGGAGCTCCTATAATTCACCCCTCCACTTT. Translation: CATSRERGSSYNSPLHF.

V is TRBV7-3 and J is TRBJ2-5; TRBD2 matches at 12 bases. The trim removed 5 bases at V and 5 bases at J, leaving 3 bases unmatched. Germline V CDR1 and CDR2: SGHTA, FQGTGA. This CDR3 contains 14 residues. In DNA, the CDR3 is TGTGCCAGCAGCACGACTAGCGGGAGTGAGACCCAGTACTTC. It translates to CASSTTSGSETQYF. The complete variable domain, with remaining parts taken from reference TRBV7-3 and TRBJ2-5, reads GAGVSQTPSNKVTEKGKYVELRCDPISGHTALYWYRQSLGQGPEFLIYFQGTGAADDSGLPNDRFFAVRPEGSVSTLKIQRTERGDSAVYLCASSTTSGSETQYFGPGTRLLVL.

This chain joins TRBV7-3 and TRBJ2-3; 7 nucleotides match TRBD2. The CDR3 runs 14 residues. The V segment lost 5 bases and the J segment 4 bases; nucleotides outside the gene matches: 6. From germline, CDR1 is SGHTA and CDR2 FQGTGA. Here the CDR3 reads CASSPERGPDTQYF. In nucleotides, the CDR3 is TGTGCCAGCAGCCCGGAGCGGGGCCCAGATACGCAGTATTTT.

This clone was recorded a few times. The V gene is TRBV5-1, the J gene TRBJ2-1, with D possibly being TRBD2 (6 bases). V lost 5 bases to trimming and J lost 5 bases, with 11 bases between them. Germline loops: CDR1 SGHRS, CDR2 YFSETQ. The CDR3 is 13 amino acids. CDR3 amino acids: CASRSSGHNEQFF. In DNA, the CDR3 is TGCGCCAGCAGGAGTAGCGGCCACAATGAGCAGTTCTTC.

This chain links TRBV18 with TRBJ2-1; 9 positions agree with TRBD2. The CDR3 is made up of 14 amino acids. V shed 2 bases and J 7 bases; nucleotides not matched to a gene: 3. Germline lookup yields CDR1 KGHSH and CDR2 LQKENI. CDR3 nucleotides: TGTGCCAGCTCACCAGGCGGGGGGGCGAATGAGCAGTTCTTC. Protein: CASSPGGGANEQFF.

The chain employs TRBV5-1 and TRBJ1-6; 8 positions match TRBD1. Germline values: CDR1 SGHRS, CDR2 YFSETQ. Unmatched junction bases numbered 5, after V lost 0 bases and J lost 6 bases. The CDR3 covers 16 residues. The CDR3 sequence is CASSLASTGVNSPLHF. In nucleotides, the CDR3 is TGCGCCAGCAGCTTGGCCTCGACAGGGGTTAATTCACCCCTCCACTTT.

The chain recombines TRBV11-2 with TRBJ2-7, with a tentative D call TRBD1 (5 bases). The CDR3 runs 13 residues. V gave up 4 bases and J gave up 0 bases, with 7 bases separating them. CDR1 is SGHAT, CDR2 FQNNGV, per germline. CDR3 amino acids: CASSSQVSYEQYF. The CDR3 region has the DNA TGTGCCAGCAGCTCACAGGTCTCCTACGAGCAGTACTTC.

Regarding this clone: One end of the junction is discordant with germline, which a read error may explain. The CDR3 DNA follows: TGTGCCAGTAGTCTCTATAACTCACCCCTCCACTTT. It encodes CASSLYNSPLHF. The rearrangement joins TRBV19 to TRBJ1-6; no definite D call. CDR1 and CDR2 (germline): LNHDA, SQIVND (reference sequence). The CDR3 loop spans 12 amino acids.

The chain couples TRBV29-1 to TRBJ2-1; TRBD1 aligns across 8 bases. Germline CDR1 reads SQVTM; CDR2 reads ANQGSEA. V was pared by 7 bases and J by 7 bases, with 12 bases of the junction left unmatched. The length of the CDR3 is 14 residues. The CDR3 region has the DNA TGCAGCGGGAGGAGTCAGGGGGCTGGGAATGAGCAGTTCTTC. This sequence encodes CSGRSQGAGNEQFF.

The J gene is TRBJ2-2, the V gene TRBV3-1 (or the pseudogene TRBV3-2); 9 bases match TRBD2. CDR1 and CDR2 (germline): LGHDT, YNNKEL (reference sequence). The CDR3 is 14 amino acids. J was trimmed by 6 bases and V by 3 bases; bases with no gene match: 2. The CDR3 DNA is TGTGCCAGCAGCCATAGCGGGAGTCCCGGGGAGCTGTTTTTT. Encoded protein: CASSHSGSPGELFF.

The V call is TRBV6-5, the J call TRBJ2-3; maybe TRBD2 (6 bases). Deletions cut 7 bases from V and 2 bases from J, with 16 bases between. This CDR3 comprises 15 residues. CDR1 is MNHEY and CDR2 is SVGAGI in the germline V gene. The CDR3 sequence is CASKGSGRLTDTQYF. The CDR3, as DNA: TGTGCCAGCAAGGGGAGCGGGCGCCTCACAGATACGCAGTATTTT.

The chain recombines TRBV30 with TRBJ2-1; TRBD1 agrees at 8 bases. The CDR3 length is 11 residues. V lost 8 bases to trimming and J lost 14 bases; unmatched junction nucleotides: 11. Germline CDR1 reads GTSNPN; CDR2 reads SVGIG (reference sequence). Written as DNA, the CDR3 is TGTGCCGGGATTCACGGGACAGGAGAGTTCTTC. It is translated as CAGIHGTGEFF.

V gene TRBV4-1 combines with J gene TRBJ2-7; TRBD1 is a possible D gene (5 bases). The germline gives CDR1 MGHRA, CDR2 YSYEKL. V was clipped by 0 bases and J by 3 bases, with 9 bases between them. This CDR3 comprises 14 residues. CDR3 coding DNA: TGCGCCAGCAGCCAAGAAGACAGTTTCTACGAGCAGTACTTC. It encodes CASSQEDSFYEQYF.

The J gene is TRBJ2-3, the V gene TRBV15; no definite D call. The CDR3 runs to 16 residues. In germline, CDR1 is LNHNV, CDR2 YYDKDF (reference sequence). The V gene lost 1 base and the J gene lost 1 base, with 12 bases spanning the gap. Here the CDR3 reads CATSRARPSGTDTQYF. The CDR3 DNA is TGTGCCACCAGCAGAGCAAGGCCGAGCGGCACAGATACGCAGTATTTT.

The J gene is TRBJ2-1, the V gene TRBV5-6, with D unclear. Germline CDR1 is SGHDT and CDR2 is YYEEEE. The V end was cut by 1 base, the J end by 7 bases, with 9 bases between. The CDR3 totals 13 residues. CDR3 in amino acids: CASSLTLYNEQFF. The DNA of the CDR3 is TGTGCCAGCAGCTTGACCCTCTATAATGAGCAGTTCTTC.

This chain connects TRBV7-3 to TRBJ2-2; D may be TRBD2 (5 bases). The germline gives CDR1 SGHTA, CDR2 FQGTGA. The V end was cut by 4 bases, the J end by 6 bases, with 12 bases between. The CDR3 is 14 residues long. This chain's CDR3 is CASSWRGGAGELFF. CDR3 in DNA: TGTGCCAGCAGCTGGCGAGGAGGAGCCGGGGAGCTGTTTTTT.

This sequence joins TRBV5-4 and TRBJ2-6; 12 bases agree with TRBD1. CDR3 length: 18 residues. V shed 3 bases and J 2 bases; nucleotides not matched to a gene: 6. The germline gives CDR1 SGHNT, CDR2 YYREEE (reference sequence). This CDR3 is CASSSPGQGAPGANVLTF. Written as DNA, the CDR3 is TGTGCCAGCAGCTCTCCGGGACAGGGGGCGCCTGGGGCCAACGTCCTGACTTTC.

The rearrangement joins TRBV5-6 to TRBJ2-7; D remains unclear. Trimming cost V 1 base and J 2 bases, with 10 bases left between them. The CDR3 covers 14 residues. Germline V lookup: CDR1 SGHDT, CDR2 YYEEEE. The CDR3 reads CASSLMVAAYEQYF. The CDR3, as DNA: TGTGCCAGCAGCTTGATGGTAGCCGCCTACGAGCAGTACTTC. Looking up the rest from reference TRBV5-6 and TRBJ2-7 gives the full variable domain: DAGVTQSPTHLIKTRGQQVTLRCSPKSGHDTVSWYQQALGQGPQFIFQYYEEEERQRGNFPDRFSGHQFPNYSSELNVNALLLGDSALYLCASSLMVAAYEQYFGPGTRLTVT.

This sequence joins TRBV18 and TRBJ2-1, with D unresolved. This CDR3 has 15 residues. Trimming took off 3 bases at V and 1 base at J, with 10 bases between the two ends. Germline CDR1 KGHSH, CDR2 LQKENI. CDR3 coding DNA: TGTGCCAGCTCACCGCTAGTTGCGTCCTACAATGAGCAGTTCTTC. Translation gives CASSPLVASYNEQFF.

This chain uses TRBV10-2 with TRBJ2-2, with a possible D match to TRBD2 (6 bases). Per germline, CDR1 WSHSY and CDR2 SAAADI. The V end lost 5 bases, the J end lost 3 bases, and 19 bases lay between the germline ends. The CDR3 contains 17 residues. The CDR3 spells CASSRDSVKVDTGELFF. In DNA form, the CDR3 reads TGCGCCAGCAGTCGGGACTCCGTTAAGGTGGACACCGGGGAGCTGTTTTTT.

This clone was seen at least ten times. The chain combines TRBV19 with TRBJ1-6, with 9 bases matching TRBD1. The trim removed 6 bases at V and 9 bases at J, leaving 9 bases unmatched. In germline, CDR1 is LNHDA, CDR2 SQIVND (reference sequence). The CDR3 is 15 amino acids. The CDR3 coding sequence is TGTGCCAGTAGCGAGACAGGGGGAAGTTTTTCACCCCTCCACTTT. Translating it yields CASSETGGSFSPLHF.